This T cell receptor (beta chain) derives from a study of a mutant IDH1 vaccine in newly diagnosed glioma. Study information: Eight vaccinations reached patients in weeks 1, 3, 5, 7, 11, 15, 19 and 23. First vaccine doses came 4-6 weeks after radiotherapy alone, or with temozolomide cycles. Averaging roughly 40 years of age, treated patients were 62.5% male and about 38% female.

Looked up from germline, CDR1 is LNHDA and CDR2 is SQIVND (reference sequence). V was clipped by 3 bases and J by 4 bases, with 15 bases between them. This CDR3 has 15 residues. TCRdb keeps only in-frame clones here, not all; method: immunoSEQ multiplex PCR. Here the sample spans tens of thousands of clones, around 80% being singletons. A note on this clone: Antigen: not known.

Time point noted: week 5, during vaccination. In every dose of vaccine, 300 ug of mutant IDH1 20-mer peptide was given alongside topical imiquimod. The material sequenced was PBMCs, taken from a glioma patient whose treatment included an IDH1 peptide vaccine. This receptor was obtained from a man aged 50-60 years with glioma. J is TRBJ1-1 and V is TRBV19; the D gene is possibly TRBD1 (6 bases). CDR3 protein: CASSIRASQGTEAFF. The CDR3 region has the DNA TGTGCCAGTAGTATTAGGGCATCACAGGGCACTGAAGCTTTCTTT. Full variable domain (rest looked up from reference TRBV19 and TRBJ1-1): DGGITQSPKYLFRKEGQNVTLSCEQNLNHDAMYWYRQDPGQGLRLIYYSQIVNDFQKGDIAEGYSVSREKKESFPLTVTSAQKNPTAFYLCASSIRASQGTEAFFGQGTRLTVV.